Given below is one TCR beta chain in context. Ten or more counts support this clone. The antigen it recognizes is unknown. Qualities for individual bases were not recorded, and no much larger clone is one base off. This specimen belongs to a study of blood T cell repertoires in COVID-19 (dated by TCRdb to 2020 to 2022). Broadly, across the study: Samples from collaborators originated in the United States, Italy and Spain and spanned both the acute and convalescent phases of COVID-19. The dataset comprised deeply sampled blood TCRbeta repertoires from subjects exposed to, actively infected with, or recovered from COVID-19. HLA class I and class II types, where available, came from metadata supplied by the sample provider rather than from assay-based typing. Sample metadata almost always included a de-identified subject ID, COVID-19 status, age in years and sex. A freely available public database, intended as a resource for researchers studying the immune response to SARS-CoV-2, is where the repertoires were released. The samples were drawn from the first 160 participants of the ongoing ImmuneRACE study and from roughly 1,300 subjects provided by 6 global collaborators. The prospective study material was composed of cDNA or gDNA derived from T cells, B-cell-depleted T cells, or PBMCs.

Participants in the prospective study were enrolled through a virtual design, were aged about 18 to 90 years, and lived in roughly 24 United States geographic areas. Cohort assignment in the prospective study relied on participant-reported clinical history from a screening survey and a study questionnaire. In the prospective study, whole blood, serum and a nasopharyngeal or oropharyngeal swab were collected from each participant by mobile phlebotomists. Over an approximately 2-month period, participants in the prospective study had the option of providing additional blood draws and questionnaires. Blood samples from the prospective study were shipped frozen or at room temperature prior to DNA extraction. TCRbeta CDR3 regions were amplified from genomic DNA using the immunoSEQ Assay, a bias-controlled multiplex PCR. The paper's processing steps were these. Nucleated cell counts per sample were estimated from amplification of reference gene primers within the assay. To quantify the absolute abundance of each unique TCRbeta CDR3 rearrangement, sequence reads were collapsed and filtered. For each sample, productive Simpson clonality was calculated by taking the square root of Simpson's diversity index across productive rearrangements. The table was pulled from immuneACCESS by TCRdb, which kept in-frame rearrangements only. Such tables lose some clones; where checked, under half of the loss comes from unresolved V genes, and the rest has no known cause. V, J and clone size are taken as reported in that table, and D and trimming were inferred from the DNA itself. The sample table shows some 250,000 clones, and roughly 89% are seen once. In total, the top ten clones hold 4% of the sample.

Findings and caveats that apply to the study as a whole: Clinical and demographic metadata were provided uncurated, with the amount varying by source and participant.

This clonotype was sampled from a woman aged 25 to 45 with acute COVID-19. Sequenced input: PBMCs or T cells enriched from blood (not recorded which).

The DNA sequence is TGCAGCGTTGAAACCCCGGGACAGGGTTTGGTGGTCGGGGAGCTGTTTTTT. This yields the protein CSVETPGQGLVVGELFF. The chain couples TRBV29-1 to TRBJ2-2; 9 nucleotides in the junction match TRBD1. Taken from the germline V gene, the CDR1 and CDR2 loops are SQVTM and ANQGSEA. Germline trimming: 2 bases from V, 7 bases from J; junction bases outside gene matches: 14. The CDR3 holds 17 amino acids from the cysteine to the phenylalanine. The retained sequence is limited to the CDR3, 51 bases, with the frame set at the first base.